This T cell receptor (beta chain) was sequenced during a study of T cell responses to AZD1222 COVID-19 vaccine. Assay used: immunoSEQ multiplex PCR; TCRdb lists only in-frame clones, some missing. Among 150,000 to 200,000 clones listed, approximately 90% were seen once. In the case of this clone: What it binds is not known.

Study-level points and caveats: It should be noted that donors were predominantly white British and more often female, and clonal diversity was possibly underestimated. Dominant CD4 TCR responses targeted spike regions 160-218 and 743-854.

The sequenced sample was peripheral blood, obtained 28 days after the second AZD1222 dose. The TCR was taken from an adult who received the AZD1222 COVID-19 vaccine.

CDR3 region: CASSPWTGGVQETQYF. CDR3 DNA: TGTGCCAGCAGCCCGTGGACAGGGGGGGTACAAGAGACCCAGTACTTC. The V gene is TRBV11-2, the J gene TRBJ2-5; 10 bases align to TRBD1. The CDR3 extends over 16 amino acids. Germline V CDR1 and CDR2: SGHAT, FQNNGV. With V trimmed by 5 bases and J by 2 bases, 8 bases remained unmatched.